This T cell receptor beta chain was recovered during a study of T cells after yellow fever vaccination. Whole-study context: Fractions of low cell number were prepared using SMART-Seq v4 Ultra Low Input. Study findings and constraints: Once the booster was given, most primary-vaccination clones reappeared, at just under 98% for CD4 and more than 85% for CD8. Clonotypes appearing in both CD4 and CD8 compartments existed, and their share was small.

Regarding this clonotype: Its antigen is as yet unknown.

TCRdb re-derived calls from the 5' RACE reads in MiXCR, one entry per CDR3 protein. The table shows about 160,000 distinct CDR3 sequences, with approximately 6.7% occurring only once. V was shortened by 5 bases and J by 4 bases, with 15 bases between the two germline ends. The CDR3 has 15 residues. Germline V gene data show CDR1 as SGHTA and CDR2 as FQGTGA. Sequenced material: CD4+ T cells sorted from PBMCs, taken less than 6 days after the first yellow fever vaccination. This TCR came from a man between 18 and 29 years old who received the YFV17D yellow fever vaccine. The chain uses TRBV7-3 and TRBJ2-1, with D possibly TRBD1 on 6 matching bases. CDR3 residues: CASSPRTAYYNEQFF. The CDR3 DNA follows: TGTGCCAGCAGCCCACGGACAGCCTATTACAATGAGCAGTTCTTC.